A single sample gave rise to the 2 T cell receptor beta chains below, sequenced in a study of T cell responses to AZD1222 COVID-19 vaccine. Assay used: immunoSEQ multiplex PCR; TCRdb lists only in-frame clones, some missing. The sample holds over 130,000 clones, 70% to 90% seen once. The input for sequencing was peripheral blood, taken on day 0 of AZD1222 vaccination. The receptor source for this set is an adult in good health.

This rearrangement joins TRBV5-1 to TRBJ1-4, with TRBD1 identical over 7 bases. The CDR3 is made up of 13 amino acids. Germline V gives CDR1 SGHRS, CDR2 YFSETQ. V lost 2 bases and J lost 14; bases outside the gene matches: 9. The CDR3 nucleotides are TGCGCCAGCAGCTTAAGGGACAGCCAAAGGCTGTTTTTT. Translation gives CASSLRDSQRLFF.

This chain links TRBV10-2 with TRBJ2-7; D tentatively reads TRBD1 or TRBD2 (6 bases each). The CDR3 totals 14 residues. Germline lookup yields CDR1 WSHSY and CDR2 SAAADI. V lost 7 bases and J lost 4, with 17 bases in between. DNA for the CDR3: TGCGCCAGCACCGATACAGGGAGGAGGTACGAGCAGTACTTC. This gives the protein CASTDTGRRYEQYF.